The 10 T cell receptor beta chains presented below share a single source sample, sequenced in a study of tumor and adjacent non-tumor tissue in lung cancer. Three rounds of nested PCR, following a modified ARM-PCR protocol, produced the TCRbeta library. In TCRdb, the multiplex PCR reads were re-called with MiXCR into one record per CDR3 protein. Among roughly 67,000 distinct CDR3 sequences listed, approximately 63% were seen once. This sample's RNA came from whole unsorted tissue. The source material was lung tumor tissue. The origin of the receptors is a man aged 50 to 59 with non-small cell lung cancer.

This clonotype was observed at least ten times. The rearrangement uses TRBV30 and TRBJ1-6, with unresolved D. V was pared by 0 bases and J by 14 bases, with 11 bases between. CDR1 is GTSNPN, CDR2 SVGIG, per germline (reference sequence). The CDR3 covers 12 residues. The CDR3 nucleotides read TGTGCCTGGAGTGTGGCTAAAGGAACCCTCCACTTT. Amino acid sequence: CAWSVAKGTLHF.

The rearrangement uses TRBV9 and TRBJ2-3, with D possibly being TRBD2 (7 bases). In germline, CDR1 is SGDLS, CDR2 YYNGEE. The CDR3 sequence is 15 residues long. Deletions cut 6 bases from V and 5 bases from J, with 19 bases between. CDR3 coding DNA: TGTGCCAGCACCGAGGGGGGGGCTGCCGGAGATACGCAGTATTTT. This codes for CASTEGGAAGDTQYF.

In this sample, this clonotype turned up many times. The rearrangement uses TRBV6-1 and TRBJ2-5; no clear D gene. From germline, CDR1 is MNHNS and CDR2 SASEGT. CDR3 length: 12 residues. Trimming shortened V by 5 bases and J by 0 bases, and 4 bases separated the two germline ends. This CDR3 reads CASSRYQETQYF. In DNA, the CDR3 is TGTGCCAGCAGTCGTTACCAAGAGACCCAGTACTTC.

On this clonotype itself: The CDR3 carries no conserved terminal phenylalanine or tryptophan, so it likely arises from a read error. The chain employs TRBV10-3 and TRBJ1-5, with a weak D call TRBD1 (6 bases). Germline CDR1 reads ENHRY; CDR2 reads SYGVKD. The ends were cut back, 10 bases at V and 0 bases at J, with 16 bases in the middle. The CDR3 runs to 15 residues. The CDR3 coding sequence is TGTGCCACCAGCCGGACAGTCGATAGCAATCAGCCCCAGCATTAT. Residues: CATSRTVDSNQPQHY.

Comments on this clonotype: A junction boundary mismatches the germline segment, possibly from a read error. The rearrangement uses TRBV20-1 and TRBJ2-7, with D uncertain. CDR1 and CDR2 (germline): DFQATT, SNEGSKA (reference sequence). The CDR3 is 12 amino acids. In DNA, the CDR3 is TGCAGTGCTAATCTATACTCCTACGGGCAGTACTTC. Amino acids: CSANLYSYGQYF.

Details on this clonotype: No conserved phenylalanine or tryptophan ends this CDR3, so it is likely a read error. The DNA is omitted, as the CDR3 cannot be located on it reliably, and the CDR3 follows TCRdb's listing. This chain uses TRBV11-1 with TRBJ2-1; TRBD1, the D gene given by the table, was not confirmed from the DNA. Germline V gives CDR1 SGHAT, CDR2 FQDESV (reference sequence). The CDR3 numbers 15 amino acids, ends counted. The CDR3: CASSLDGQGHNERFL.

This clonotype was recorded many times. The chain employs TRBV4-1 and TRBJ2-3, with 11 nucleotides matching TRBD2. The CDR3 runs 16 residues. Losses at the gene ends were 4 bases for V and 4 bases for J; bases not matched to a gene: 7. The V gene's germline CDR1 is MGHRA and CDR2 YSYEKL. CDR3 amino acids: CASSRGTSGYSDTQYF. The CDR3 coding sequence is TGCGCCAGCAGCCGAGGGACTAGCGGTTACTCAGATACGCAGTATTTT.

The table lists this clonotype with a few counts. This may be a read error, as it is one base from a much larger clone. This chain connects TRBV6-1 to TRBJ2-2; D is perhaps TRBD1 (6 bases). The CDR3 contains 17 residues. Germline V gene sequence: CDR1 MNHNS, CDR2 SASEGT. V was cut by 5 bases and J by 5 bases, with 21 bases left in between. The CDR3 here is CASSPPGHIGKTGELFF. In DNA form, the CDR3 reads TGTGCCAGCAGTCCCCCGGGACATATAGGGAAGACCGGGGAGCTGTTTTTT.

In regard to this clonotype: A read error may produce the germline difference seen at one junction end. This chain connects TRBV6-5 to TRBJ2-1; D is perhaps TRBD1 (6 bases). Germline loops: CDR1 MNHEY, CDR2 SVGAGI. This CDR3 region has 12 residues. The CDR3 DNA reads TGTGCCAGCGTAACCACAGGGCCTGAGCAGTTTTTC. This gives the protein CASVTTGPEQFF.

Remarks on this clonotype: A read error is possible here, since a much larger clone lies one base away. The V call is TRBV14, the J call TRBJ2-3; D call uncertain. The germline gives CDR1 SGHDN, CDR2 FVKESK. Trimming removed 9 bases at V and 2 bases at J, with 15 bases between. The CDR3 spans 14 residues. The CDR3 here is CASEPGPNTDTQYF. CDR3 coding DNA: TGTGCCAGTGAACCCGGACCCAACACAGATACGCAGTATTTT.